The present T cell receptor (beta chain) was sequenced within a study of tumor-infiltrating lymphocytes in primary liver carcinoma. Starting material for RNA and DNA co-extraction consisted of roughly 19-31 mg of unsorted bulk tissue. None of the patients had received treatment, and all had chronic HBV infection. Germline V lookup: CDR1 MNHNS, CDR2 SASEGT. This CDR3 spans 14 amino acids. Starting from 500 ng of total RNA, TCR beta cDNA was produced with a primer in the constant region. TCR beta libraries came from three nested multiplex PCR rounds using slightly modified ARM-PCR. For 10 cycles apiece, the opening two PCR rounds ran with TRBV1-TRBV30 forward primers and a C-beta reverse primer. TCRdb redid the calling of the multiplex PCR reads with MiXCR, one entry per CDR3 protein. Here the sample spans tens of thousands of distinct CDR3 sequences, 73% being singletons. Concerning this clonotype itself: One junction end does not reproduce the germline sequence, and a read error may be involved.

The chain uses TRBV6-1 and TRBJ1-2, with D unclear. The source of this sequence is a man between 35 and 55 years old with primary liver carcinoma and hepatitis B virus infection. The sequencing sample was made of liver tumor tissue from sampling region 2. Subset indicated: tumor region T2, inferior pole. In nucleotides, the CDR3 is TGTGCAAGCAGTGAAATTCCGGATAACTATGGCTACACCTTC. Amino acids: CASSEIPDNYGYTF.